This T cell receptor beta chain emerged from a study of blood T cells in healthy people across ages. Study background: There was about one barcoded beta molecule captured by template switching per two T cells.

Using a J-beta primer mix together with a sample-barcoded 5' primer, a second PCR was run for roughly 6 to 12 cycles. MiXCR, run by TCRdb on the 5' RACE reads, gives a single entry per CDR3 protein. The sample shows about 1.1 million distinct CDR3 sequences, around two fifths of them seen only once. The V segment lost 6 bases and the J segment 5 bases; nucleotides outside the gene matches: 11. There are 16 residues in the CDR3. Germline V gene sequence: CDR1 DFQATT, CDR2 SNEGSKA (reference sequence). The chain employs TRBV20-1 and TRBJ1-5; 12 nucleotides agree with TRBD1. Source material: blood. The receptor was derived from a man aged 18 to 35 in good health. CDR3 sequence reads: CSATGTGGFRDQPQHF. The CDR3 nucleotides read TGCAGTGCGACCGGGACAGGGGGCTTTCGAGATCAGCCCCAGCATTTT.